The present TCR beta chain was sequenced within a study of radiation and T cells in renal cell carcinoma (TCRdb year 2020). About the study as a whole: A total of 50 to 60 samples underwent TCR beta sequencing, made up of roughly 26 tumors and approximately 27 peripheral blood samples. The final blood draw was performed at 4 weeks after radiation, at the same time as nephrectomy. Across all 50 or so samples, 4,016,671 unique CDR3 nucleotide sequences encoding about 2.4 million unique CDR3 amino acid sequences were identified.

On this clone: Its antigen is not yet known. No base quality information exists; no much larger clone differs at one position.

The paper as a whole reports these results and caveats: Because pretreatment tumor biopsies were not available, the study could not determine whether clonotypes were already present within the tumor at baseline. In blood, the top tumor clonotypes increased from baseline to 2 weeks after radiation and then shrank by 4 weeks, which suggests a temporary expansion of tumor-resident clones. Changes in the blood repertoire were not tracked past 4 weeks after treatment. Because the trial had a single-armed design, the trial could not examine how radiation dose or scheduling affected the TCR repertoire.

Following the manufacturer's recommendations, the immunoSEQ kit was used to generate TCR beta libraries from genomic DNA. For library preparation, a first multiplex PCR was performed with proprietary primers, followed by a second PCR in which unique barcodes were added, and bead cleanups were performed after each round. Each sample batch included a kit-provided positive control reaction and a negative control reaction. The final libraries were assessed on an Agilent 4200 TapeStation D1000 ScreenTape, pooled by volume, and quantified by qPCR. Sequencing was performed on an Illumina NextSeq500 with a MidOutput 150-cycle cartridge, and 156 Read1 and 15 Index1 cycles were run with kit custom primers. The pooled library was loaded at roughly 0.96 pM, with an approximately 20% PhiX control spiked in. For the original study's pipeline: Vendor-processed data were analyzed in R, with a clonotype defined as all T cells sharing the same CDR3 nucleotide sequence. In the clone abundance analyses, frequencies were normalized to the 10,000 most abundant clones in each sample. Public T cell clones, which averaged fewer than five per sample, were excluded before analysis. An abundance difference of at least 32-fold between compartments was the criterion for calling clonotypes tumor-enriched or baseline blood-enriched. A beta-binomial differential abundance model was used to identify clonotypes that expanded or contracted between blood time points. The Baroni-Urbani and Buser coefficient was used to measure tumor-blood repertoire similarity, and groups were compared with two-tailed Wilcoxon tests in R. Held by TCRdb, this immuneACCESS table contains in-frame sequences only and omits some clones. Under half of the omission traces to an unresolved V gene where checked; the cause of the rest is unknown. V and J calls plus clone size are reproduced from that table; the DNA served to infer D and trimming. The sample data list about 170,000 clones, and about nine tenths of these were observed just once. Around 10% of the sample rests with the top ten.

The intended sense of this specimen's time point label: blood 4 weeks post-SBRT, at nephrectomy. The sample's treatment or condition label is to be understood as: 15 Gy SBRT to primary tumor, nephrectomy 4 weeks later. Samples came from a clinical trial, in which primary renal cell carcinomas received 15 Gy stereotactic body radiation therapy followed by nephrectomy 4 weeks later. To follow tumor-enriched clonotypes, serial peripheral blood was collected from radiation-treated patients at baseline and at 2 weeks and 4 weeks after SBRT. Renal cell carcinoma with clear cell pathology was present in all patients. Genomic DNA for TCR sequencing was prepared using the QIAamp DNA Blood Mini Kit (Qiagen). Samples were included in the analyses only if all quality control checks were passed. Sample: blood, taken from a patient whose treatment included radiotherapy and nephrectomy. This receptor was identified in a woman aged 45 to 65 with renal cell carcinoma.

The DNA is as follows: TGCGCCAGCAGCCAAGATCTAGGAGGGAGCTATGGCTACACCTTC. The translation is CASSQDLGGSYGYTF. The V and J genes are TRBV4-3 and TRBJ1-2; the D gene remains uncertain. The junction shows trimming of 0 bases on V and 4 bases on J, plus 12 bases between the germline ends. Measured from the cysteine to the phenylalanine, the CDR3 is 15 residues long. Only the CDR3 part of the read is kept: 45 bases, read in frame from the first base. CDR1 and CDR2 were assigned from the germline V gene as LGHNA and YSLEER.